This T cell receptor (beta chain) was profiled in a study of cytomegalovirus exposure and HLA in healthy donors. The CDR3 is made up of 16 amino acids. The germline gives CDR1 MDHEN, CDR2 SYDVKM. V was clipped by 6 bases and J by 6 bases; unmatched bases: 16. Both 60 Vbeta primers and 13 Jbeta primers went into the PCR. Sequencing used immunoSEQ multiplex PCR; TCRdb keeps in-frame clones, though not all of them. The data contain about 180,000 clones, 60% to 85% of them singletons. V usage is TRBV28 and J usage is TRBJ1-1; TRBD1 matches at 7 bases. Sequencing was done on a sample of PBMCs. This TCR was sampled from a male donor in good health and CMV-seronegative. The CDR3: CASSFPPGQRSAEAFF. CDR3 nucleotide sequence: TGTGCCAGCAGCTTTCCACCGGGACAGCGGTCGGCTGAAGCTTTCTTT.